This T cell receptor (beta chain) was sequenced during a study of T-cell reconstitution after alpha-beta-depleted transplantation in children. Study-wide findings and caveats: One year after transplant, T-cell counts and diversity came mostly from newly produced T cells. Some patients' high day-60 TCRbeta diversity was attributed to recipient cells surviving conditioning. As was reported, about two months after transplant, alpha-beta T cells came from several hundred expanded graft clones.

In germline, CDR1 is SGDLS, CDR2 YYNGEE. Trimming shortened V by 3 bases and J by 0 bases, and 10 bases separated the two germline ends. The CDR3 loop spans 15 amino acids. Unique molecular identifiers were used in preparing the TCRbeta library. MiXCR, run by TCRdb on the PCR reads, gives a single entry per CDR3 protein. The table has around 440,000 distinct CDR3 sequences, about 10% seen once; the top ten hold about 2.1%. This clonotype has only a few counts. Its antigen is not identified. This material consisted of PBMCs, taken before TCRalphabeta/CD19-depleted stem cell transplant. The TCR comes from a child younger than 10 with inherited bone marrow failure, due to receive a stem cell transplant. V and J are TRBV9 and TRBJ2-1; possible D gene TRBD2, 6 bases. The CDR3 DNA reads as TGTGCCAGCAGCGATGGAGGGATCTCCTACAATGAGCAGTTCTTC. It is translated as CASSDGGISYNEQFF. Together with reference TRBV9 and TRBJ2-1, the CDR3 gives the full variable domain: DSGVTQTPKHLITATGQRVTLRCSPRSGDLSVYWYQQSLDQGLQFLIQYYNGEERAKGNILERFSAQQFPDLHSELNLSSLELGDSALYFCASSDGGISYNEQFFGPGTRLTVL.